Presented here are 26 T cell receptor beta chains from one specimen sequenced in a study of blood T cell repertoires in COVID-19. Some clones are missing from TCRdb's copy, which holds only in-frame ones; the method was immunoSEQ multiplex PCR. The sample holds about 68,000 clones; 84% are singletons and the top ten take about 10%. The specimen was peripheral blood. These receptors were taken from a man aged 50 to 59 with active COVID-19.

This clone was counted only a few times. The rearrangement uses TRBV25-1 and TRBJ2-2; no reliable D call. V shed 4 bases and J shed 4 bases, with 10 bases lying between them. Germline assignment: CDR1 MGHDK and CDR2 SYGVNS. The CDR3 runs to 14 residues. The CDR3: CASSGRGPTGELFF. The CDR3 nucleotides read TGTGCCAGCAGTGGCCGAGGTCCCACCGGGGAGCTGTTTTTT. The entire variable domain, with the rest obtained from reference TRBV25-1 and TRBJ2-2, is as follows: EADIYQTPRYLVIGTGKKITLECSQTMGHDKMYWYQQDPGMELHLIHYSYGVNSTEKGDLSSESTVSRIRTEHFPLTLESARPSHTSQYLCASSGRGPTGELFFGEGSRLTVL.

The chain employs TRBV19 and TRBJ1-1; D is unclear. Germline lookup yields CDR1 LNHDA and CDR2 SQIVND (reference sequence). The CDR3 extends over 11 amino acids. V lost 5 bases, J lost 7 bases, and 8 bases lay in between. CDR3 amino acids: CASSLVYEAFF. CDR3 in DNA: TGTGCCAGTAGTTTAGTATATGAAGCTTTCTTT.

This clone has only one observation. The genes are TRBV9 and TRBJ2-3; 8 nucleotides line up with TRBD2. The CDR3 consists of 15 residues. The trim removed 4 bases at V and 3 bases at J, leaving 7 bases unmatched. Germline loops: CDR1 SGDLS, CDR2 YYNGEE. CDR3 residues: CASSPGRLATDTQYF. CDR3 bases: TGTGCCAGCAGCCCAGGGCGACTAGCGACAGATACGCAGTATTTT.

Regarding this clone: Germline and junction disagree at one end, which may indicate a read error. The CDR3 reads CSVEVMGEGVNEQFF. The DNA of the CDR3 is TGCAGCGTGGAAGTTATGGGGGAGGGGGTAAATGAGCAGTTCTTC. The J gene is TRBJ2-1, the V gene TRBV29-1, with D perhaps matching TRBD2 (7 bases). Germline assignment: CDR1 SQVTM and CDR2 ANQGSEA. The CDR3 sequence is 15 residues long.

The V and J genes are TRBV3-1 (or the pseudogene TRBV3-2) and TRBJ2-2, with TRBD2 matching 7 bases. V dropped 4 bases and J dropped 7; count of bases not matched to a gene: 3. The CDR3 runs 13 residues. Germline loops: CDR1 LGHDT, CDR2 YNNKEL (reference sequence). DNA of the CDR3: TGTGCCAGCAGCCGCGGGGGTGGCGGGGAGCTGTTTTTT. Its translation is CASSRGGGGELFF.

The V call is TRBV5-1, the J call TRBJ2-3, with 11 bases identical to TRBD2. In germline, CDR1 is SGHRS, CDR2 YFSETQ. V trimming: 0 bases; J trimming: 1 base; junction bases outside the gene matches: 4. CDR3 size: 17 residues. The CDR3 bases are TGCGCCAGCAGCTTGGTGCGTAGCGGGGGGGGCACAGATACGCAGTATTTT. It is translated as CASSLVRSGGGTDTQYF.

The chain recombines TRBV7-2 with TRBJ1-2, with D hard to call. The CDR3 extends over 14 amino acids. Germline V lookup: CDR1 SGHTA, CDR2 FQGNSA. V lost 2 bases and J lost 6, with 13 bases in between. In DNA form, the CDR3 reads TGTGCCAGCAGCTTAAGCACAGCCCCCAATGGCTACACCTTC. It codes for CASSLSTAPNGYTF.

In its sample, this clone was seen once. The CDR3 DNA is TGTGCCAGCTCAATTGGGGCAGCTTATGGCTACACCTTC. This translates into CASSIGAAYGYTF. V gene TRBV18 combines with J gene TRBJ1-2; a weak D match, TRBD1 (5 bases). The germline V and J ends were trimmed by 5 bases and 5 bases, with 12 bases remaining between them. The CDR3 is 13 residues long. Per germline, CDR1 KGHSH and CDR2 LQKENI.

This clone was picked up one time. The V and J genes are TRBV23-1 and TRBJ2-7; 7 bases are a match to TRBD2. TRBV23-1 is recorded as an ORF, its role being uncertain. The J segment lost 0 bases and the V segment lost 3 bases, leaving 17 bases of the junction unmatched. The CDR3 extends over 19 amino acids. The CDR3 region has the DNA TGCGCCAGCAGTCACTCGCGGGACGGGAGGCCTACACACTCCTACGAGCAGTACTTC. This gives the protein CASSHSRDGRPTHSYEQYF.

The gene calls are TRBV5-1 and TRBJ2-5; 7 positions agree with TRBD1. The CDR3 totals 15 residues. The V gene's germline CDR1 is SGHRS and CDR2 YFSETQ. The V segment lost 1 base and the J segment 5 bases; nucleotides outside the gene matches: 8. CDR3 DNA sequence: TGCGCCAGCAGCTTGTTAGGGGGCGGTTCTGAGACCCAGTACTTC. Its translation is CASSLLGGGSETQYF.

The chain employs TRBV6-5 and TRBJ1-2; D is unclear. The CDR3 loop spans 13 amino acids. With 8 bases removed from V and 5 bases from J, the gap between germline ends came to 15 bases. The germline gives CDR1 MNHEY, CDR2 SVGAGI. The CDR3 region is CASSQNLLYGYTF. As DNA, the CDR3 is TGTGCCAGCTCACAGAACTTACTTTATGGCTACACCTTC.

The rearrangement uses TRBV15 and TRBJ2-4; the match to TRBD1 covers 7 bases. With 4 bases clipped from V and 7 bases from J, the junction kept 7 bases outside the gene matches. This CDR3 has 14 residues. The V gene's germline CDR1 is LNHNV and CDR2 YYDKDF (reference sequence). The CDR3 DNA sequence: TGTGCCACCAGCATTGACAGGGTTGTGAACATTCAGTACTTC. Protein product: CATSIDRVVNIQYF.

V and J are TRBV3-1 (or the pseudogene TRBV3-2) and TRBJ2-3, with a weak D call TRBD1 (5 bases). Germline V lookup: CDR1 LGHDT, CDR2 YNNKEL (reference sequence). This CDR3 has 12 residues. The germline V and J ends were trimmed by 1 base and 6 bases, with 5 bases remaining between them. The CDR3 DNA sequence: TGTGCCAGCAGCCAAGGGGGCGATACGCAGTATTTT. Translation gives CASSQGGDTQYF.

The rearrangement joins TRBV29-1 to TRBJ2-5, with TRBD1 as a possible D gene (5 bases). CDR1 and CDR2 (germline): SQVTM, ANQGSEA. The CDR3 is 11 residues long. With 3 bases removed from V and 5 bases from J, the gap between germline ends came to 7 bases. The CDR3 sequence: CSVDRVETQYF. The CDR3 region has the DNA TGCAGCGTTGACAGGGTGGAGACCCAGTACTTC.

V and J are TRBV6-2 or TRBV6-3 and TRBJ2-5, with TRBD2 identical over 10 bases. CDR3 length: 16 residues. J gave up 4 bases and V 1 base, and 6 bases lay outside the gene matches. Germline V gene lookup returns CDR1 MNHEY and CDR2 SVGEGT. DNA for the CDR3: TGTGCCAGCAGTTACTGGGCTAGCGGGGGTGGAGAGACCCAGTACTTC. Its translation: CASSYWASGGGETQYF.

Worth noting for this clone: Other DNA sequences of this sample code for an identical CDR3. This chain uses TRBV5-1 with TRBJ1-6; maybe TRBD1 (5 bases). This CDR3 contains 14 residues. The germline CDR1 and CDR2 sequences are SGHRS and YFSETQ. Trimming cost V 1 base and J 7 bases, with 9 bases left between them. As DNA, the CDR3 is TGCGCCAGCAGCTTGAGTGGGGGGAATTCACCCCTCCACTTT. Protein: CASSLSGGNSPLHF.

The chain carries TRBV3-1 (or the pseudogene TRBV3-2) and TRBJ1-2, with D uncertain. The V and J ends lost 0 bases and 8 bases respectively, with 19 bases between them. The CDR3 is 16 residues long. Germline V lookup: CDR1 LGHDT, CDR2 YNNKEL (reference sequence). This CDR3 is CASSQDLPRVPKGYTF. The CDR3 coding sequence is TGTGCCAGCAGCCAAGATCTCCCGAGGGTTCCTAAGGGCTACACCTTC.

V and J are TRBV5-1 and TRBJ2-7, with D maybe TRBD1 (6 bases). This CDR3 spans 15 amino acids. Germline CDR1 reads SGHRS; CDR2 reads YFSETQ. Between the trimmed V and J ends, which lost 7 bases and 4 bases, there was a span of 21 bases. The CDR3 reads CASLLAPGARYEQYF. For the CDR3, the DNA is TGCGCCAGCTTACTGGCACCAGGGGCGAGGTACGAGCAGTACTTC.

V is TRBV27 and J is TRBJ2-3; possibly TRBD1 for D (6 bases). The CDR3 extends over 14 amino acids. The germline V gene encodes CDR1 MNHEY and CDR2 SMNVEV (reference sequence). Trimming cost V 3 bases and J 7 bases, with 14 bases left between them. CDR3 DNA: TGTGCCAGCAGTTTGTGGGGGCTCCCGTATACGCAGTATTTT. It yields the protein CASSLWGLPYTQYF.

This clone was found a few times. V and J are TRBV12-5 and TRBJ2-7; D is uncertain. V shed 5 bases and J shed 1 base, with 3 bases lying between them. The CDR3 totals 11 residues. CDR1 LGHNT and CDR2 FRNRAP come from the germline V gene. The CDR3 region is CASGQSYEQYF. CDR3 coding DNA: TGTGCTAGTGGTCAGTCCTACGAGCAGTACTTC.

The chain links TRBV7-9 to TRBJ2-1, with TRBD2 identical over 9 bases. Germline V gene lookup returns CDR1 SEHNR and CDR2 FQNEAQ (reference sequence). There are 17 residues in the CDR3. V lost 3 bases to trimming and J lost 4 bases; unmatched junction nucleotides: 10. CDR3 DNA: TGTGCCAGCAGCTTCAAGTTTGCGGGAGGGCCTTACAATGAGCAGTTCTTC. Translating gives CASSFKFAGGPYNEQFF.

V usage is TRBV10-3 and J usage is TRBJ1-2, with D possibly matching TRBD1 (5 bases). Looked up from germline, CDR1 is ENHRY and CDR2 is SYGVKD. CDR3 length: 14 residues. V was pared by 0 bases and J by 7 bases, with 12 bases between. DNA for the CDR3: TGTGCCATCAGTGAGTCTGGCGGGGACTCTGGCTACACCTTC. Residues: CAISESGGDSGYTF.

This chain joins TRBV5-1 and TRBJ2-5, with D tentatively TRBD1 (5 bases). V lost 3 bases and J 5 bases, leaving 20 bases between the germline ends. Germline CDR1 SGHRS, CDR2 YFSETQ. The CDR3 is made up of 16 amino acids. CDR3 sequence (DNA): TGCGCCAGCAGCTCCCACCGGACAAGCAATAAGGAGACCCAGTACTTC. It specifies CASSSHRTSNKETQYF.

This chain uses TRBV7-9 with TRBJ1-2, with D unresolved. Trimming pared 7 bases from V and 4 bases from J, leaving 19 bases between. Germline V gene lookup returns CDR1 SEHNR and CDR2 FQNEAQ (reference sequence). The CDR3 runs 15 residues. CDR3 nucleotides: TGTGCCAGCACGGACCCGGGGAGGGCCAGCTATGGCTACACCTTC. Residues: CASTDPGRASYGYTF.

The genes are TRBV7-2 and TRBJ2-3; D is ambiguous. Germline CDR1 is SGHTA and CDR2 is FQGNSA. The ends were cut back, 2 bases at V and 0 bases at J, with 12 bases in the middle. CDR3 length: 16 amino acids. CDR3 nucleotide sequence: TGTGCCAGCAGCTTAAGGCCGGCAGCGAGCACAGATACGCAGTATTTT. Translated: CASSLRPAASTDTQYF.

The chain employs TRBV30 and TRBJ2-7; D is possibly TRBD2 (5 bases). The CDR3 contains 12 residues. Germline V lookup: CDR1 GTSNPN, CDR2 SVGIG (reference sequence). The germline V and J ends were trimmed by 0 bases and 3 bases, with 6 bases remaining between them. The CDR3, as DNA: TGTGCCTGGAGTGTACTAGGCTACGAGCAGTACTTC. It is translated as CAWSVLGYEQYF.